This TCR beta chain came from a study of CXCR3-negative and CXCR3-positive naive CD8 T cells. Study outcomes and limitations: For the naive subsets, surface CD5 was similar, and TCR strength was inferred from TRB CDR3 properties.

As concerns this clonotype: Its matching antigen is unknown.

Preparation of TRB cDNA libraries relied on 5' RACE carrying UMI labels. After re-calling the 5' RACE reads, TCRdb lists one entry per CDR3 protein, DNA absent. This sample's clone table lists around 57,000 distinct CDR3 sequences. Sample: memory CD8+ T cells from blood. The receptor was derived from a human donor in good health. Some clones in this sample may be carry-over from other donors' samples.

CDR3 residues: CASSPTLGSRGLGTGELFF. V and J are TRBV6-5 and TRBJ2-2; no DNA is available, so the TRBD1 call from TCRdb remains unchecked. The length of the CDR3 is 19 residues. Germline CDR1 reads MNHEY; CDR2 reads SVGAGI.